The next 16 T cell receptor beta chains were all read from a single sample in a study of shared clonotypes between healthy human individuals. Sequenced by immunoSEQ multiplex PCR; TCRdb stores in-frame clones only, minus some. The repertoire holds over a million clones, with 95% to 99% as singletons. Material for sequencing was naive CD4+ T cells sorted from blood. The sample's subset: CD45RA+ positively selected. The receptors were sampled from a man between 25 and 39 years old in good health.

V and J are TRBV7-8 and TRBJ1-4, with TRBD1 matching 7 bases. The CDR3 is made up of 17 amino acids. V gave up 1 base and J gave up 6 bases; unmatched junction bases: 11. Germline V gives CDR1 SGHVS, CDR2 FQNEAQ. CDR3 sequence: CASSLGRQGGMDEKLFF. Written as DNA, the CDR3 is TGTGCCAGCAGCTTAGGCCGACAGGGAGGGATGGATGAAAAACTGTTTTTT.

V usage is TRBV1 and J usage is TRBJ2-7. TRBV1 corresponds to a pseudogene. This CDR3 is built from 14 residues. CDR3 sequence reads: CTSSPRDAAGEQYF. The CDR3 DNA is TGCACCAGCAGCCCAAGGGACGCCGCAGGAGAGCAGTACTTC.

The chain links TRBV9 to TRBJ2-5; D uncertain. V lost 0 bases to trimming and J lost 6 bases, with 6 bases between them. Per germline, CDR1 SGDLS and CDR2 YYNGEE. CDR3 length equals 12 residues. CDR3 loop: CASSVDAKTQYF. CDR3 sequence (DNA): TGTGCCAGCAGCGTAGATGCGAAGACCCAGTACTTC.

The chain recombines TRBV6-5 with TRBJ1-3; D is unresolved. CDR1 is MNHEY and CDR2 is SVGAGI in the germline V gene. CDR3 length: 13 amino acids. Trimming stripped 6 bases from V and 0 bases from J, with 6 bases between. CDR3 bases: TGTGCCAGCAGGTCAAACTCTGGAAACACCATATATTTT. Its protein product is CASRSNSGNTIYF.

CDR3 residues: CASSPADGSGNYEQYF. The CDR3 coding sequence is TGCGCCAGCAGCCCCGCTGATGGTAGCGGGAACTACGAGCAGTACTTC. The chain links TRBV5-1 to TRBJ2-7; 8 bases are a match to TRBD2. This CDR3 has 16 residues. The germline CDR1 and CDR2 sequences are SGHRS and YFSETQ. The junction had 12 bases not matched to a gene; V was cut back by 4 bases and J by 3 bases.

This chain connects TRBV18 to TRBJ2-7; 13 positions agree with TRBD2. The CDR3 runs to 19 residues. Germline assignment: CDR1 KGHSH and CDR2 LQKENI. V shed 1 base, J shed 6 bases, and the junction held 15 bases outside the gene matches. The CDR3 region has the DNA TGTGCCAGCTCACCACTAGGGCCCCTACTAGCGGGAGGGCCAGGCGAGCAGTACTTC. This sequence encodes CASSPLGPLLAGGPGEQYF.

This clone is a singleton in its sample. This chain's CDR3 is CASSQRLANLYEQYF. The DNA of the CDR3 is TGTGCCAGCAGCCAACGACTAGCGAACCTCTACGAGCAGTACTTC. The V and J genes are TRBV7-8 and TRBJ2-7, with 8 bases lining up with TRBD2. There are 15 residues in the CDR3. Germline V CDR1 and CDR2: SGHVS, FQNEAQ. V dropped 5 bases and J dropped 3; count of bases not matched to a gene: 9. Full variable domain (remainder filled in from reference TRBV7-8 and TRBJ2-7): GAGVSQSPRYKVAKRGQDVALRCDPISGHVSLFWYQQALGQGPEFLTYFQNEAQLDKSGLPSDRFFAERPEGSVSTLKIQRTQQEDSAVYLCASSQRLANLYEQYFGPGTRLTVT.

The chain is built from TRBV5-8 and TRBJ1-5; no firm D call. Trimming removed 4 bases at V and 6 bases at J, with 8 bases between. Germline CDR1 is SGHTS and CDR2 is YDEGEE. The CDR3 is made up of 12 amino acids. The CDR3 protein is CASSREGQPQHF. The CDR3 DNA follows: TGTGCCAGCAGCCGGGAGGGTCAGCCCCAGCATTTT. The variable domain in full, with the rest retrieved from reference TRBV5-8 and TRBJ1-5, is EAGVTQSPTHLIKTRGQQATLRCSPISGHTSVYWYQQALGLGLQFLLWYDEGEERNRGNFPPRFSGRQFPNYSSELNVNALELEDSALYLCASSREGQPQHFGDGTRLSIL.

The CDR3, as DNA: TGTGCCAGCAGCCCAGGGTGGGGCTCTGAAGCTTTCTTT. As protein: CASSPGWGSEAFF. The chain couples TRBV11-2 to TRBJ1-1; tentative D call: TRBD1 (5 bases). Trimming removed 5 bases at V and 6 bases at J, with 13 bases between. CDR3 length equals 13 residues. Germline loops: CDR1 SGHAT, CDR2 FQNNGV.

CDR3 nucleotides: TGCGCCAGCAGCTTGGGGCCACTAAGCACAGATACGCAGTATTTT. It codes for CASSLGPLSTDTQYF. The chain employs TRBV5-1 and TRBJ2-3; D remains ambiguous. Looked up from germline, CDR1 is SGHRS and CDR2 is YFSETQ. This CDR3 contains 15 residues. The V gene lost 0 bases and the J gene lost 0 bases, with 8 bases spanning the gap.

The chain links TRBV28 to TRBJ2-1; 8 bases agree with TRBD2. Germline-derived CDR1 and CDR2 are MDHEN and SYDVKM. The V segment lost 1 base and the J segment 3 bases; nucleotides outside the gene matches: 8. The CDR3 runs 17 residues. CDR3 amino acids: CASSLFRLAGYYNEQFF. CDR3 in DNA: TGTGCCAGCAGTTTATTTCGTTTAGCGGGGTACTACAATGAGCAGTTCTTC.

Only one count was recorded for this clone. V usage is TRBV10-2 and J usage is TRBJ2-1; D possibly uses TRBD1 or TRBD2 (5 bases each). This CDR3 comprises 15 residues. V was cut by 5 bases and J by 7 bases, with 18 bases left in between. Germline CDR1 and CDR2: WSHSY and SAAADI. The CDR3 sequence: CASSINRDGGNEQFF. In DNA, the CDR3 is TGCGCCAGCAGTATAAACCGGGACGGTGGAAATGAGCAGTTCTTC.

V and J are TRBV6-1 and TRBJ1-5; no clear D. Trimming cost V 4 bases and J 6 bases, with 7 bases left between them. Germline V gene sequence: CDR1 MNHNS, CDR2 SASEGT. This CDR3 has 12 amino acids. For the CDR3, the DNA is TGTGCCAGCAGTGCCGGAAGTCAGCCCCAGCATTTT. This gives the protein CASSAGSQPQHF.

The V and J genes are TRBV6-1 and TRBJ2-7; D is uncertain. V was trimmed by 4 bases and J by 3 bases, leaving 7 bases between them. The CDR3 has 12 amino acids. In germline, CDR1 is MNHNS, CDR2 SASEGT. CDR3 sequence (DNA): TGTGCCAGCAGTGTGTCCCTCTACGAGCAGTACTTC. This sequence encodes CASSVSLYEQYF.

The chain uses TRBV5-6 and TRBJ1-5; no reliable D call. Trimming pared 0 bases from V and 7 bases from J, leaving 11 bases between. Germline lookup yields CDR1 SGHDT and CDR2 YYEEEE. The CDR3 is 14 residues long. The CDR3 here is CASSLGQVGQPQHF. CDR3 DNA sequence: TGTGCCAGCAGCTTGGGGCAGGTGGGGCAGCCCCAGCATTTT.

This chain connects TRBV10-2 to TRBJ1-5; possibly TRBD1 for D (6 bases). Per the germline V gene, CDR1 is WSHSY and CDR2 is SAAADI. The CDR3 is made up of 15 amino acids. Trimming shortened V by 7 bases and J by 2 bases, and 15 bases separated the two germline ends. The DNA of the CDR3 is TGCGCCAGCAAGGGGGGGGTTCAGGGCAATCAGCCCCAGCATTTT. This gives the protein CASKGGVQGNQPQHF.